Shown below are 15 T cell receptor beta chains from a single sample sequenced in a study of neoadjuvant nivolumab and ipilimumab in lung cancer. Generated by immunoSEQ multiplex PCR, the TCRdb table keeps only in-frame clones and is missing some. The sample has 10,000 to 15,000 clones, 90% to 96% seen once. The sequences come from peripheral blood, collected after neoadjuvant nivolumab, alone or with ipilimumab, at or shortly before surgery. All receptors come from an adult with non-small cell lung cancer.

The chain is built from TRBV6-5 and TRBJ2-7; D gene ambiguous. Germline V gives CDR1 MNHEY, CDR2 SVGAGI. Trimming stripped 4 bases from V and 4 bases from J, with 14 bases between. This CDR3 is 14 amino acids long. The DNA of the CDR3 is TGTGCCAGCAGTTGGTCTGAAGGGTGGTACGAGCAGTACTTC. It is translated as CASSWSEGWYEQYF.

V gene TRBV18 combines with J gene TRBJ2-2; D is unclear. The CDR3 extends over 15 amino acids. V was trimmed by 3 bases and J by 1 base, leaving 9 bases between them. Per the germline V gene, CDR1 is KGHSH and CDR2 is LQKENI. CDR3 sequence: CASSPLGGNTGELFF. CDR3 DNA sequence: TGTGCCAGCTCACCGCTAGGCGGGAACACCGGGGAGCTGTTTTTT.

This clone was seen only once. The chain is built from TRBV7-9 and TRBJ2-7; D is unresolved. V lost 2 bases to trimming and J lost 4 bases, with 6 bases between them. The CDR3 loop spans 12 amino acids. The germline gives CDR1 SEHNR, CDR2 FQNEAQ (reference sequence). CDR3 loop: CASSLLGYEQYF. The CDR3 DNA reads as TGTGCCAGCAGCTTATTAGGGTACGAGCAGTACTTC.

The V and J genes are TRBV4-1 and TRBJ1-1, with a tentative D call TRBD1 (5 bases). The length of the CDR3 is 14 residues. The V end lost 1 base, the J end lost 2 bases, and 8 bases lay between the germline ends. The V gene's germline CDR1 is MGHRA and CDR2 YSYEKL. This CDR3 reads CASSQGGFNTEAFF. The CDR3 nucleotides read TGCGCCAGCAGCCAAGGGGGGTTTAACACTGAAGCTTTCTTT.

The chain recombines TRBV9 with TRBJ2-7; maybe TRBD2 (7 bases). Germline-derived CDR1 and CDR2 are SGDLS and YYNGEE. The CDR3 extends over 15 amino acids. The V gene lost 2 bases and the J gene lost 1 base, with 13 bases spanning the gap. CDR3 nucleotide sequence: TGTGCCAGCAGCGTCAGCGGGACACGTTCCTACGAGCAGTACTTC. Protein: CASSVSGTRSYEQYF.

The chain uses TRBV6-5 and TRBJ2-6, with D possibly being TRBD2 (6 bases). V gave up 6 bases and J gave up 2 bases, with 11 bases separating them. The CDR3 runs to 15 residues. CDR1 MNHEY and CDR2 SVGAGI come from the germline V gene. CDR3 in DNA: TGTGCCAGCAGAAGAGGCGGGGCTGGGGCCAACGTCCTGACTTTC. Protein product: CASRRGGAGANVLTF.

The V call is TRBV5-4, the J call TRBJ2-7; TRBD1 is a possible D gene (6 bases). The V gene's germline CDR1 is SGHNT and CDR2 YYREEE (reference sequence). Trimming removed 4 bases at V and 0 bases at J, with 14 bases between. This CDR3 is built from 15 residues. The DNA for the CDR3 is TGTGCCAGCAGCCCCGACAGGTCCGACTCCTACGAGCAGTACTTC. Translation: CASSPDRSDSYEQYF.

The CDR3 region is CAASGGNQETQYF. CDR3 DNA sequence: TGTGCCGCTTCCGGCGGGAACCAAGAGACCCAGTACTTC. This chain links TRBV5-4 with TRBJ2-5, with TRBD2 as a possible D gene (6 bases). Germline lookup yields CDR1 SGHNT and CDR2 YYREEE (reference sequence). Trimming removed 10 bases from V and 0 bases from J, with 13 bases in between. The CDR3 contains 13 residues.

The chain uses TRBV27 and TRBJ1-2; 7 nucleotides agree with TRBD1. CDR1 and CDR2 from the germline V gene are MNHEY and SMNVEV (reference sequence). The CDR3 is 13 residues long. J lost 4 bases, V lost 6 bases, and 5 bases had no gene match. The CDR3 DNA sequence: TGTGCCAGCAGCCCTAACAGGGGCTATGGCTACACCTTC. Amino acid sequence: CASSPNRGYGYTF.

CDR3 in amino acids: CASSLSSGRGTDTQYF. CDR3 in DNA: TGTGCCAGCAGCTTATCTAGCGGGAGGGGCACAGATACGCAGTATTTT. J is TRBJ2-3 and V is TRBV7-3, with 12 positions matching TRBD2. The CDR3 is 16 amino acids. The germline gives CDR1 SGHTA, CDR2 FQGTGA. The ends lost 2 bases at V and 1 base at J; junction bases unmatched: 1.

The V call is TRBV7-2, the J call TRBJ2-1; D is unresolved. The CDR3 loop spans 13 amino acids. With 2 bases removed from V and 4 bases from J, the gap between germline ends came to 6 bases. Germline CDR1 and CDR2: SGHTA and FQGNSA. The CDR3 DNA reads TGTGCCAGCAGCTTAATCGTGTACAATGAGCAGTTCTTC. It codes for CASSLIVYNEQFF.

The chain's CDR3 is CASGLGTGLAGFAGQFF. The CDR3 DNA reads as TGTGCTAGTGGTTTGGGGACGGGACTAGCGGGGTTTGCGGGGCAGTTCTTC. The chain combines TRBV12-5 with TRBJ2-1, with 13 bases that match TRBD2. V lost 1 base, J lost 12 bases, and 12 bases stayed unmatched. CDR1 is LGHNT and CDR2 is FRNRAP in the germline V gene. CDR3 length: 17 residues.

The rearrangement joins TRBV5-1 to TRBJ2-5; D may match TRBD1 or TRBD2 (5 bases each). The CDR3 spans 14 residues. Trimming stripped 0 bases from V and 2 bases from J, with 8 bases between. Germline V lookup: CDR1 SGHRS, CDR2 YFSETQ. The CDR3: CASSLGGVQETQYF. The DNA for the CDR3 is TGCGCCAGCAGCTTGGGAGGGGTGCAAGAGACCCAGTACTTC.

For the CDR3, the DNA is TGCGCCAGCAGCCAAGATCTTGTCAATCAGCCCCAGCATTTT. Its translation: CASSQDLVNQPQHF. The chain carries TRBV4-3 and TRBJ1-5; no firm D call. The CDR3 loop spans 14 amino acids. V was shortened by 0 bases and J by 3 bases, with 6 bases between the two germline ends. Germline CDR1 LGHNA, CDR2 YSLEER.

The genes are TRBV9 and TRBJ2-7; D not certain. This CDR3 has 14 residues. V dropped 0 bases and J dropped 2 bases, with 9 bases sitting between them. Germline assignment: CDR1 SGDLS and CDR2 YYNGEE. CDR3 region: CASSVESVTYEQYF. In DNA, the CDR3 is TGTGCCAGCAGCGTAGAGAGCGTCACCTACGAGCAGTACTTC.